A single sample is the source of the 18 T cell receptor beta chains below, sequenced in a study of T cells in Graves' hyperthyroidism and ophthalmopathy. Researchers took RNA transcripts and amplified the TCR beta CDR3 regions from them. TCR CDR3 regions were first amplified by RT-PCR with HTBI primers. MiXCR was run by TCRdb on the multiplex PCR reads, yielding one entry per CDR3 protein. The table has approximately 400,000 distinct CDR3 sequences, approximately 20% seen once. The specimen was blood. The receptors were sampled from a woman aged 18-35 years with Graves' hyperthyroidism.

This clonotype was recorded at least ten times. A much larger clone sits a single nucleotide away, making a read error possible. V usage is TRBV6-5 and J usage is TRBJ1-1; TRBD1 aligns across 9 bases. Germline V gene sequence: CDR1 MNHEY, CDR2 SVGAGI. The CDR3 runs to 17 residues. This CDR3 reads CASINRGTGTRNTEASF. In DNA, the CDR3 is TGTGCCAGCATTAATAGGGGGACAGGGACGAGGAACACTGAAGCTTCCTTT.

This clonotype was recorded at least ten times. The rearrangement uses TRBV7-9 and TRBJ2-7; D not certain. This CDR3 region has 13 residues. The V end was cut by 0 bases, the J end by 3 bases, with 6 bases between. Germline assignment: CDR1 SEHNR and CDR2 FQNEAQ (reference sequence). The CDR3 spells CASSLATDYEQYF. In nucleotides, the CDR3 is TGTGCCAGCAGCTTAGCAACCGACTACGAGCAGTACTTC.

This clonotype was counted at least ten times. This chain links TRBV6-1 with TRBJ2-7, with D possibly TRBD1 on 6 matching bases. Germline loops: CDR1 MNHNS, CDR2 SASEGT. Trimming left V 8 bases short and J 3 bases short, with 14 bases between. CDR3 size: 13 residues. The CDR3 spells CASVHRAGYEQYF. DNA for the CDR3: TGTGCCAGCGTCCACAGGGCTGGCTACGAGCAGTACTTC.

This clonotype has a handful of counts. V usage is TRBV12-3 or TRBV12-4 and J usage is TRBJ1-1, with D unclear. The length of the CDR3 is 14 residues. V dropped 5 bases and J dropped 2 bases, with 12 bases sitting between them. CDR3 nucleotides: TGTGCCAGCAGTGATCTCGTCGATAACACTGAAGCTTTCTTT. It translates to CASSDLVDNTEAFF.

The chain combines TRBV3-1 with TRBJ2-7; 7 bases are shared with TRBD2. The J segment lost 4 bases and the V segment lost 3 bases, leaving 12 bases of the junction unmatched. Germline V gene data show CDR1 as LGHDT and CDR2 as YNNKEL (reference sequence). There are 16 residues in the CDR3. CDR3 loop: CASSHTGGRASYEQYF. The CDR3 nucleotides read TGTGCCAGCAGCCACACAGGAGGGAGGGCCTCGTACGAGCAGTACTTC.

This sequence joins TRBV6-2 or TRBV6-3 and TRBJ1-1, with TRBD1 matching 7 bases. The CDR3 sequence is 16 residues long. The ends lost 0 bases at V and 0 bases at J; junction bases unmatched: 4. Per the germline V gene, CDR1 is MNHEY and CDR2 is SVGEGT. The CDR3 reads CASSYSGTVMNTEAFF. DNA of the CDR3: TGTGCCAGCAGTTACTCGGGGACAGTGATGAACACTGAAGCTTTCTTT.

This chain connects TRBV5-1 to TRBJ2-2; D possibly corresponds to TRBD1 (5 bases). Deletions cut 5 bases from V and 6 bases from J, with 20 bases between. Germline V CDR1 and CDR2: SGHRS, YFSETQ. This CDR3 region has 16 residues. CDR3 nucleotides: TGCGCCAGCAGTCAAGGTTCAGGGTATGAGGCCGGGGAGCTGTTTTTT. Residues: CASSQGSGYEAGELFF.

J is TRBJ2-7 and V is TRBV3-1; 7 positions agree with TRBD2. The CDR3 has 14 residues. J was trimmed by 2 bases and V by 6 bases; bases with no gene match: 7. CDR1 is LGHDT, CDR2 YNNKEL, per germline (reference sequence). The CDR3 reads CASSLADFPYEQYF. The CDR3 DNA sequence: TGTGCCAGCAGTCTAGCGGACTTTCCCTACGAGCAGTACTTC.

This clonotype was recorded many times. J is TRBJ2-7 and V is TRBV11-2; D gene uncertain. CDR1 and CDR2 (germline): SGHAT, FQNNGV. V was shortened by 3 bases and J by 2 bases, with 8 bases between the two germline ends. This CDR3 contains 13 residues. The DNA of the CDR3 is TGTGCCAGCAGCTTTGGTGGGACCTACGAGCAGTACTTC. Protein product: CASSFGGTYEQYF.

In its sample, this clonotype was seen many times. The chain links TRBV20-1 to TRBJ2-5, with D perhaps assigned TRBD1 or TRBD2 (5 bases each). Per the germline V gene, CDR1 is DFQATT and CDR2 is SNEGSKA (reference sequence). V lost 5 bases to trimming and J lost 7 bases, with 17 bases between them. This CDR3 has 13 amino acids. Here the CDR3 reads CSASRDPQVTQYF. The CDR3 DNA is TGCAGTGCTTCCCGGGACCCCCAGGTGACCCAGTACTTC.

The rearrangement joins TRBV6-1 to TRBJ1-2, with 7 bases fitting TRBD1. Per the germline V gene, CDR1 is MNHNS and CDR2 is SASEGT. The junction had 6 bases not matched to a gene; V was cut back by 6 bases and J by 8 bases. The CDR3 length is 12 residues. CDR3 protein: CASRFTGDGYTF. The DNA for the CDR3 is TGTGCCAGCAGATTCACAGGGGACGGCTACACCTTC.

Ten or more counts support this clonotype. The gene calls are TRBV14 and TRBJ2-5, with 7 bases that match TRBD1. Germline CDR1 SGHDN, CDR2 FVKESK. This CDR3 comprises 13 residues. With 4 bases clipped from V and 7 bases from J, the junction kept 6 bases outside the gene matches. The CDR3, as DNA: TGTGCCAGCAGCCCGGACAGGTTTGGGACCCAGTACTTC. The encoded protein is CASSPDRFGTQYF.

This clonotype showed up many times. J is TRBJ1-1 and V is TRBV7-8; D is unresolved. The CDR3 has 13 residues. Trimming took 1 base from V and 5 from J, leaving 8 bases between them. The germline CDR1 and CDR2 sequences are SGHVS and FQNEAQ. CDR3 coding DNA: TGTGCCAGCAGCTTAGGGGGTTGGACTGAAGCTTTCTTT. It is translated as CASSLGGWTEAFF.

The table lists this clonotype with many counts. The V call is TRBV30, the J call TRBJ2-7, with 9 bases fitting TRBD1. The junction had 9 bases not matched to a gene; V was cut back by 5 bases and J by 4 bases. Germline loops: CDR1 GTSNPN, CDR2 SVGIG (reference sequence). This CDR3 is 14 amino acids long. CDR3 DNA: TGTGCCTGGCAAGGAACAGGGGGCTTATACGAGCAGTACTTC. This gives the protein CAWQGTGGLYEQYF.

This clonotype was recorded at least ten times. The DNA of the CDR3 is TGCGCCAGCAGCTTGGGGACCTACTACGAGCAGTACTTC. Amino acid sequence: CASSLGTYYEQYF. The rearrangement links TRBV5-1 to TRBJ2-7; D gene ambiguous. The germline gives CDR1 SGHRS, CDR2 YFSETQ. The CDR3 length is 13 residues. The V and J ends lost 0 bases and 3 bases respectively, with 7 bases between them.

The V call is TRBV24-1, the J call TRBJ1-1, with D possibly being TRBD1 (5 bases). Between the trimmed V and J ends, which lost 4 bases and 5 bases, there was a span of 10 bases. This CDR3 spans 13 amino acids. In germline, CDR1 is KGHDR, CDR2 SFDVKD. CDR3: CATSDIRGTEAFF. CDR3 DNA sequence: TGTGCCACCAGTGACATAAGGGGTACTGAAGCTTTCTTT.

The rearrangement uses TRBV6-5 and TRBJ1-3, with 7 bases that match TRBD1. Germline trimming cut 4 bases from V and 0 bases from J; bases unmatched to any gene: 9. In germline, CDR1 is MNHEY, CDR2 SVGAGI. This CDR3 has 17 amino acids. CDR3 protein: CASSSPTGKTSGNTIYF. The CDR3 coding sequence is TGTGCCAGCAGTTCCCCGACAGGGAAAACCTCTGGAAACACCATATATTTT.

The chain is built from TRBV5-4 and TRBJ2-1, with TRBD1 matching over 7 bases. The V gene end was trimmed by 7 bases and the J gene end by 5 bases; junction bases not matched to a gene: 6. This CDR3 contains 13 residues. The germline gives CDR1 SGHNT, CDR2 YYREEE (reference sequence). The CDR3 spells CASDRDRDNEQFF. The CDR3 region has the DNA TGTGCCAGCGACCGGGACAGAGACAATGAGCAGTTCTTC. The full variable domain, in which reference TRBV5-4 and TRBJ2-1 provide the parts outside the CDR3, is ETGVTQSPTHLIKTRGQQVTLRCSSQSGHNTVSWYQQALGQGPQFIFQYYREEENGRGNFPPRFSGLQFPNYSSELNVNALELDDSALYLCASDRDRDNEQFFGPGTRLTVL.